These 11 T cell receptor beta chains came from one sample sequenced in a study of T cell responses to AZD1222 COVID-19 vaccine. The data were produced by immunoSEQ multiplex PCR, yet TCRdb's version contains in-frame clones alone and is incomplete. Seen here are roughly 200,000 clones, roughly 90% observed once, and the top ten hold roughly 3.5%. The sample in question was peripheral blood, obtained 28 days after the second AZD1222 dose. These receptors came from an adult who received the AZD1222 COVID-19 vaccine.

Only one count was recorded for this clone. This chain joins TRBV28 and TRBJ1-2; D is uncertain. The V end lost 5 bases, the J end lost 0 bases, and 10 bases lay between the germline ends. Germline V gene lookup returns CDR1 MDHEN and CDR2 SYDVKM. The CDR3 contains 14 residues. The chain's CDR3 is CASSLPRANYGYTF. In nucleotides, the CDR3 is TGTGCCAGCAGTCTACCTAGAGCTAACTATGGCTACACCTTC.

This chain links TRBV10-3 with TRBJ2-2; no reliable D call. Trimming took off 5 bases at V and 0 bases at J, with 10 bases between the two ends. The V gene's germline CDR1 is ENHRY and CDR2 SYGVKD. The CDR3 extends over 15 amino acids. The CDR3 DNA sequence: TGTGCCATCAGTCCAGAACTCGCGAACACCGGGGAGCTGTTTTTT. Its protein product is CAISPELANTGELFF.

The J gene is TRBJ1-2, the V gene TRBV7-2; perhaps TRBD1 as D (5 bases). Trimming left V 2 bases short and J 5 bases short, with 9 bases between. In germline, CDR1 is SGHTA, CDR2 FQGNSA. The CDR3 extends over 13 amino acids. The CDR3 nucleotides read TGTGCCAGCAGCTTAACCGACAGATATGGCTACACCTTC. This encodes CASSLTDRYGYTF.

This chain links TRBV11-3 with TRBJ2-1; 12 nucleotides align to TRBD2. CDR3 length equals 15 residues. V lost 5 bases and J lost 7; bases outside the gene matches: 6. Germline-derived CDR1 and CDR2 are SGHNT and YENEEA. The CDR3, as DNA: TGTGCCAGCAGCCTAGCTAGCGGGAGGGCTAATGAGCAGTTCTTC. Its protein product is CASSLASGRANEQFF.

This chain links TRBV7-2 with TRBJ1-5, with D perhaps matching TRBD1 (5 bases). Germline V gene lookup returns CDR1 SGHTA and CDR2 FQGNSA. V dropped 3 bases and J dropped 4 bases, with 13 bases sitting between them. The CDR3 runs 15 residues. CDR3 region: CASSFGLGGNQPQHF. The CDR3 DNA reads TGTGCCAGCAGCTTCGGATTGGGGGGAAATCAGCCCCAGCATTTT.

This chain links TRBV28 with TRBJ1-4; D not resolved. Germline V gene sequence: CDR1 MDHEN, CDR2 SYDVKM. This CDR3 spans 15 amino acids. V was pared by 5 bases and J by 0 bases, with 10 bases between. CDR3 loop: CASSTGGSTNEKLFF. The CDR3 DNA is TGTGCCAGCAGTACGGGCGGTTCAACTAATGAAAAACTGTTTTTT.

The chain couples TRBV2 to TRBJ2-1; D possibly corresponds to TRBD2 (6 bases). Germline CDR1 is SNHLY and CDR2 is FYNNEI. CDR3 length: 15 amino acids. Trimming left V 5 bases short and J 9 bases short, with 20 bases between. For the CDR3, the DNA is TGTGCCAGCAGTCTAAATAGGGGAGGACTTGCTGAGCAGTTCTTC. Translation: CASSLNRGGLAEQFF.

The genes are TRBV10-3 and TRBJ2-7, with a weak D call TRBD2 (7 bases). The CDR3 spans 13 residues. Looked up from germline, CDR1 is ENHRY and CDR2 is SYGVKD. Trimming took 11 bases from V and 3 from J, leaving 17 bases between them. The CDR3 bases are TGTGCCTTGGGGAGGGGGGGCAACTACGAGCAGTACTTC. As protein: CALGRGGNYEQYF.

This clone has just one count. The chain is built from TRBV7-9 and TRBJ1-4; 7 positions match TRBD1. The germline V gene has CDR1 SEHNR and CDR2 FQNEAQ (reference sequence). CDR3 length equals 13 residues. After removal of 0 bases from V and 10 bases from J, the junction contained 2 bases not matched to a gene. The CDR3 sequence is CASSLADRAKLFF. The DNA of the CDR3 is TGTGCCAGCAGCTTAGCAGACAGGGCAAAACTGTTTTTT.

The chain employs TRBV6-6 and TRBJ1-2; maybe TRBD1 (6 bases). This CDR3 is built from 13 residues. V was clipped by 5 bases and J by 8 bases, with 15 bases between them. The germline V gene encodes CDR1 MNHNY and CDR2 SVGAGI (reference sequence). The CDR3 sequence is CASSRGGREGYTF. CDR3 nucleotides: TGTGCCAGCAGTCGCGGGGGGCGCGAGGGCTACACCTTC.

The chain links TRBV18 to TRBJ2-4; no definite D call. Between the trimmed V and J ends, which lost 3 bases and 0 bases, there was a span of 6 bases. The CDR3 loop spans 14 amino acids. Germline lookup yields CDR1 KGHSH and CDR2 LQKENI. CDR3 region: CASSPAIAKNIQYF. For the CDR3, the DNA is TGTGCCAGCTCACCTGCCATAGCCAAAAACATTCAGTACTTC. The whole variable domain, remainder taken from reference TRBV18 and TRBJ2-4, is NAGVMQNPRHLVRRRGQEARLRCSPMKGHSHVYWYRQLPEEGLKFMVYLQKENIIDESGMPKERFSAEFPKEGPSILRIQQVVRGDSAAYFCASSPAIAKNIQYFGAGTRLSVL.